This T cell receptor (beta chain) was sequenced for a study of blood T cell repertoires in COVID-19. Method: immunoSEQ multiplex PCR; TCRdb's copy keeps in-frame clones and lacks some. The sample holds 110,000 or so clones, roughly 90% seen once. The source material was peripheral blood. This TCR was recovered from a woman in her 70s who had recovered from COVID-19.

CDR3 coding DNA: TGTGCCAGCAGCCCCTCTCGGGGGGCTTGGACCGGGGAGCTGTTTTTT. Residues: CASSPSRGAWTGELFF. The chain carries TRBV7-3 and TRBJ2-2; tentative D call: TRBD2 (7 bases). V was pared by 5 bases and J by 5 bases, with 18 bases between. The CDR3 totals 16 residues. Germline V gene data show CDR1 as SGHTA and CDR2 as FQGTGA.